Below are 26 T cell receptor beta chains sequenced from a single sample in a study of blood T cells in healthy people across ages. Sample-barcoded 5' priming and a J-beta primer mix drove a second PCR of roughly 7 to 11 cycles. TCRdb re-called the 5' RACE reads through MiXCR, storing one row per CDR3 protein. This table holds approximately 690,000 distinct CDR3 sequences, roughly two fifths found once. The specimen sequenced was blood. The receptors were sampled from an elderly man in good health.

Points on this clonotype: This clone may be a read error of a much larger clone one base away. The chain carries TRBV15 and TRBJ2-5; D unclear. V lost 0 bases and J 9 bases, leaving 8 bases between the germline ends. The length of the CDR3 is 12 residues. Germline-derived CDR1 and CDR2 are LNHNV and YYDKDF (reference sequence). The CDR3 protein is CATSRDLTAQYF. The CDR3 coding sequence is TGTGCCACCAGCAGAGATTTGACTGCCCAGTACTTC.

For this clonotype: The germline gene is not matched at one end of the junction; a read error may be the cause. This chain joins TRBV18 and TRBJ2-6; weak D call: TRBD1 (6 bases). The CDR3 spans 17 residues. From germline, CDR1 is KGHSH and CDR2 LQKENI. DNA for the CDR3: TGTGCCAGCCCACCACTCGGATCAGGGGTAGGGGCCAACGTCCTGACTTTC. Translating gives CASPPLGSGVGANVLTF.

The rearrangement uses TRBV7-2 and TRBJ1-3; no definite D call. The germline CDR1 and CDR2 sequences are SGHTA and FQGNSA. The CDR3 spans 14 residues. V dropped 1 base and J dropped 1 base, with 5 bases sitting between them. The CDR3 DNA reads as TGTGCCAGCAGCTTAGTAGGGTCTGGAAACACCATATATTTT. This codes for CASSLVGSGNTIYF.

The chain combines TRBV6-2 or TRBV6-3 with TRBJ2-7; D may match TRBD1 or TRBD2 (6 bases each). The germline gives CDR1 MNHEY, CDR2 SVGEGT. The CDR3 is 15 residues long. The V end was cut by 7 bases, the J end by 3 bases, with 19 bases between. The CDR3 here is CASTTQQGGDYEQYF. In DNA form, the CDR3 reads TGTGCCAGCACTACCCAACAGGGCGGGGACTACGAGCAGTACTTC.

This clonotype was detected a few times. One end of the junction fails to match germline, which may point to a read error. The chain recombines TRBV7-2 with TRBJ1-4, with D tentatively TRBD1 (6 bases). The CDR3 runs to 15 residues. Germline CDR1 is SGHTA and CDR2 is FQGNSA. For the CDR3, the DNA is TGTGCCAGCAGCCCCGGGGGAGGGGGACTTGAAAGACTGTTTTTT. Translating gives CASSPGGGGLERLFF.

The V and J genes are TRBV12-3 or TRBV12-4 and TRBJ2-5; 10 positions agree with TRBD1. V was pared by 7 bases and J by 7 bases, with 12 bases of the junction left unmatched. CDR3 length equals 15 residues. The CDR3 loop is CASTIPGTGVTTQYF. In nucleotides, the CDR3 is TGTGCCAGCACCATTCCCGGGACAGGGGTGACGACCCAGTACTTC.

The gene calls are TRBV6-5 and TRBJ2-4; weak D call: TRBD1 (5 bases). The CDR3 is made up of 15 amino acids. V dropped 4 bases and J dropped 0 bases, with 10 bases sitting between them. Germline CDR1 is MNHEY and CDR2 is SVGAGI. CDR3 bases: TGTGCCAGCAGTTCACAAGGGGTAGCCAAAAACATTCAGTACTTC. Translation gives CASSSQGVAKNIQYF.

This clonotype was recorded a few times. V gene TRBV6-2 or TRBV6-3 combines with J gene TRBJ2-3; 8 bases are shared with TRBD2. The CDR3 is 17 residues long. Germline-derived CDR1 and CDR2 are MNHEY and SVGEGT. V was clipped by 5 bases and J by 2 bases; unmatched bases: 12. The CDR3 sequence is CASSPRGSGVSTDTQYF. The CDR3 bases are TGTGCCAGCAGTCCTCGGGGTAGCGGGGTCTCCACAGATACGCAGTATTTT.

The J gene is TRBJ1-2, the V gene TRBV6-5, with TRBD1 matching 7 bases. Trimming at V came to 2 bases and at J to 7 bases, leaving 4 bases not matched to a gene. This CDR3 spans 13 amino acids. CDR1 is MNHEY, CDR2 SVGAGI, per germline. CDR3 DNA: TGTGCCAGCAGTTACGCGAACAGGGGTGGCTACACCTTC. Protein product: CASSYANRGGYTF.

The chain uses TRBV29-1 and TRBJ1-5, with 10 positions matching TRBD1. Per germline, CDR1 SQVTM and CDR2 ANQGSEA. V trimming: 7 bases; J trimming: 6 bases; junction bases outside the gene matches: 6. The CDR3 length is 13 residues. The CDR3 region has the DNA TGCAGCGCAATGACAGGGGGCGGTCAGCCCCAGCATTTT. It translates to CSAMTGGGQPQHF.

The chain employs TRBV7-9 and TRBJ1-2, with 8 bases lining up with TRBD1. V was clipped by 2 bases and J by 2 bases; unmatched bases: 4. Germline values: CDR1 SEHNR, CDR2 FQNEAQ (reference sequence). There are 15 residues in the CDR3. The CDR3 reads CASSLNGQGNYGYTF. The CDR3 DNA is TGTGCCAGCAGCTTAAATGGACAGGGCAACTATGGCTACACCTTC.

The chain uses TRBV20-1 and TRBJ2-7; possible D gene TRBD1, 6 bases. The V gene lost 2 bases and the J gene lost 2 bases, with 13 bases spanning the gap. In germline, CDR1 is DFQATT, CDR2 SNEGSKA (reference sequence). The CDR3 runs 14 residues. CDR3 loop: CSARTIQGTYEQYF. CDR3 nucleotide sequence: TGCAGTGCTAGAACAATTCAGGGGACCTACGAGCAGTACTTC.

As concerns this clonotype: This likely comes from a read error, as the CDR3 has no conserved phenylalanine or tryptophan at its end. This chain links TRBV27 with TRBJ2-3; D gene uncertain. The CDR3 runs 15 residues. Germline values: CDR1 MNHEY, CDR2 SMNVEV (reference sequence). The V and J ends lost 2 bases and 2 bases respectively, with 11 bases between them. The CDR3 loop reads CASSLRLLYTDTQYV. The CDR3 DNA reads as TGTGCCAGCAGTTTAAGACTTCTTTACACAGATACGCAGTATGTT.

This clonotype was observed a handful of times. Possible read error: a much larger clone is one base away. The rearrangement joins TRBV5-1 to TRBJ2-3; D remains ambiguous. In germline, CDR1 is SGHRS, CDR2 YFSETQ. The CDR3 runs 14 residues. This chain's CDR3 is CASSLELNTDTRYF. The CDR3 region has the DNA TGCGCCAGCAGCTTGGAACTAAACACAGATACGCGGTATTTT.

This clonotype has a single count. One end of the junction does not line up with germline, which may come from a read error. The chain joins TRBV6-5 to TRBJ1-3; 11 nucleotides agree with TRBD1. The CDR3 consists of 19 residues. The V gene's germline CDR1 is MNHEY and CDR2 SVGAGI. CDR3 nucleotide sequence: TGTACCAGCAGTTACTCTATTTGGGACAGGGGGTTCTCTGGAAACACCATATATTTT. Translated, it gives CTSSYSIWDRGFSGNTIYF.

The V and J genes are TRBV12-3 or TRBV12-4 and TRBJ1-5; the D gene is possibly TRBD1 (6 bases). The CDR3 spans 15 residues. The V gene lost 3 bases and the J gene lost 5 bases, with 14 bases spanning the gap. CDR3 protein: CASSFGRGRDQPQHF. As DNA, the CDR3 is TGTGCCAGCAGTTTCGGCAGGGGAAGGGATCAGCCCCAGCATTTT.

The chain links TRBV7-2 to TRBJ2-2, with 15 bases fitting TRBD2. CDR3 length equals 18 residues. The germline V gene has CDR1 SGHTA and CDR2 FQGNSA. V was clipped by 3 bases and J by 1 base; unmatched bases: 3. Here the CDR3 DNA reads TGTGCCAGCAGCTTTCCGGGACTAGCGGGAGGGAACACCGGGGAGCTGTTTTTT. Amino acids: CASSFPGLAGGNTGELFF. The full variable domain, completed using reference TRBV7-2 and TRBJ2-2, is GAGVSQSPSNKVTEKGKDVELRCDPISGHTALYWYRQSLGQGLEFLIYFQGNSAPDKSGLPSDRFSAERTGGSVSTLTIQRTQQEDSAVYLCASSFPGLAGGNTGELFFGEGSRLTVL.

In its sample, this clonotype was seen a few times. The chain has TRBV11-2 and TRBJ2-7, with 9 bases aligning to TRBD1. The CDR3 covers 14 residues. CDR1 SGHAT and CDR2 FQNNGV come from the germline V gene. The V gene end was trimmed by 4 bases and the J gene end by 3 bases; junction bases not matched to a gene: 4. The CDR3 region is CASSSDRGGYEQYF. The CDR3 DNA reads TGTGCCAGCAGCTCGGACAGGGGTGGCTACGAGCAGTACTTC.

About this clonotype: As the CDR3 is not closed by the conserved phenylalanine or tryptophan, this likely results from a read error. The V call is TRBV12-3 or TRBV12-4, the J call TRBJ2-5; 9 bases fit TRBD2. V was clipped by 4 bases and J by 1 base; unmatched bases: 4. This CDR3 has 15 amino acids. CDR3 region: CASSWQAGGQETQYL. CDR3 coding DNA: TGTGCCAGCAGTTGGCAAGCGGGGGGCCAAGAGACCCAGTACTTA.

V is TRBV9 and J is TRBJ2-5, with 14 bases fitting TRBD2. The end of the DNA aligns better with TRBJ2-7, so the J call may be wrong. This CDR3 spans 15 amino acids. Germline CDR1 SGDLS, CDR2 YYNGEE. CDR3 residues: CASSSGLAGGTEQYF. Written as DNA, the CDR3 is TGTGCCAGCAGCAGCGGACTAGCGGGGGGAACCGAGCAGTACTTC.

This clonotype was seen repeatedly, ten times or more. In DNA, the CDR3 is TGTGCCATCAGCTCACCCCCGGACAGGGGGAAGTCCTACGAGCAGTACTTC. Translating it yields CAISSPPDRGKSYEQYF. This sequence joins TRBV10-3 and TRBJ2-7; 10 nucleotides line up with TRBD1. Trimming removed 6 bases from V and 1 base from J; junction bases left unmatched: 12. Germline assignment: CDR1 ENHRY and CDR2 SYGVKD. The CDR3 has 17 residues.

This chain links TRBV7-2 with TRBJ2-3, with 7 positions matching TRBD1. CDR3 length equals 18 residues. J lost 3 bases, V lost 2 bases, and 14 bases had no gene match. Germline lookup yields CDR1 SGHTA and CDR2 FQGNSA. The CDR3 spells CASSLTGAWGSATDTQYF. CDR3 DNA: TGTGCCAGCAGCTTAACAGGGGCGTGGGGTAGCGCGACAGATACGCAGTATTTT.

This clonotype was seen ten or more times. The CDR3 loop is CASSRRLIFSPPGGNQGSDEKLFF. Written as DNA, the CDR3 is TGTGCCAGCAGCCGGCGACTTATATTTTCCCCCCCAGGGGGGAATCAAGGCTCTGATGAAAAACTGTTTTTT. This chain links TRBV11-1 with TRBJ1-4; TRBD1 aligns across 7 bases. Germline lookup yields CDR1 SGHAT and CDR2 FQDESV (reference sequence). The CDR3 runs 24 residues. J gave up 6 bases and V 5 bases, and 36 bases lay outside the gene matches.

The chain links TRBV6-2 or TRBV6-3 to TRBJ1-1, with D unresolved. Germline V lookup: CDR1 MNHEY, CDR2 SVGEGT. Trimming took 2 bases from V and 6 from J, leaving 13 bases between them. The CDR3 extends over 14 amino acids. CDR3 loop: CASSYPLGGSEAFF. Written as DNA, the CDR3 is TGTGCCAGCAGTTACCCCCTGGGAGGCTCTGAAGCTTTCTTT.

This sequence joins TRBV15 and TRBJ1-5, with D perhaps TRBD1 (5 bases). V lost 2 bases, J lost 0 bases, and 5 bases lay in between. The CDR3 has 14 amino acids. Germline V CDR1 and CDR2: LNHNV, YYDKDF (reference sequence). In DNA form, the CDR3 reads TGTGCCACCAGCAGACAGGGTAGCAATCAGCCCCAGCATTTT. This encodes CATSRQGSNQPQHF.

V is TRBV7-9 and J is TRBJ2-3; a possible D gene is TRBD1 (5 bases). CDR1 is SEHNR, CDR2 FQNEAQ, per germline (reference sequence). The CDR3 runs 16 residues. V was pared by 5 bases and J by 0 bases, with 15 bases between. The CDR3 loop reads CASSNLQGPSTDTQYF. In DNA form, the CDR3 reads TGTGCCAGCAGCAATCTTCAGGGTCCGAGCACAGATACGCAGTATTTT.